Shown below are 3 T cell receptor beta chains from a single sample sequenced in a study of OX40 agonist ivuxolimab in advanced cancers. Repertoires were generated with immunoSEQ multiplex PCR, while TCRdb's copy carries only in-frame clones and drops some. This sample carries under 100,000 clones, less than 85% of them seen once, and the ten largest clones take roughly 0.5%. Sequences were derived from CD4+ or CD8+ T cells sorted from blood, sampled in a trial of the OX40 agonist ivuxolimab. The receptors were sampled from an adult with an advanced solid tumor such as melanoma, head and neck, liver or kidney cancer.

The chain joins TRBV7-8 to TRBJ1-5, with D perhaps matching TRBD1 (5 bases). Per the germline V gene, CDR1 is SGHVS and CDR2 is FQNEAQ. Trimming cost V 5 bases and J 1 base, with 18 bases left between them. The CDR3 has 17 amino acids. Here the CDR3 reads CASSPPGHFSSNQPQHF. CDR3 DNA sequence: TGTGCCAGCAGCCCTCCCGGACATTTCTCAAGCAATCAGCCCCAGCATTTT.

The rearrangement uses TRBV30 and TRBJ1-6; the D gene is possibly TRBD1 (6 bases). Germline CDR1 and CDR2: GTSNPN and SVGIG (reference sequence). Trimming pared 0 bases from V and 8 bases from J, leaving 20 bases between. The length of the CDR3 is 17 residues. The CDR3 here is CAWSVRLWTVGDSPLHF. The DNA for the CDR3 is TGTGCCTGGAGTGTACGCTTGTGGACAGTGGGGGATTCACCCCTCCACTTT.

The chain employs TRBV5-1 and TRBJ1-2, with 11 positions matching TRBD1. The CDR3 totals 17 residues. Germline-derived CDR1 and CDR2 are SGHRS and YFSETQ. V was pared by 4 bases and J by 0 bases, with 8 bases of the junction left unmatched. CDR3 protein: CASSPGQGALANYGYTF. In DNA form, the CDR3 reads TGCGCCAGCAGCCCAGGACAGGGGGCGCTAGCTAACTATGGCTACACCTTC. The full variable domain, its missing parts supplied by reference TRBV5-1 and TRBJ1-2, is KAGVTQTPRYLIKTRGQQVTLSCSPISGHRSVSWYQQTPGQGLQFLFEYFSETQRNKGNFPGRFSGRQFSNSRSEMNVSTLELGDSALYLCASSPGQGALANYGYTFGSGTRLTVV.